This TCR beta chain is from a study of graft-versus-host responses after intestinal transplantation. Data came from immunoSEQ multiplex PCR; TCRdb stores just in-frame clones and leaves some out. The sample records 3,500 to 5,500 clones, 70% to 80% being singletons. Graft-derived tissue was subjected to processing to liberate intraepithelial and lamina propria lymphocytes. Per the germline V gene, CDR1 is MNHNS and CDR2 is SASEGT. V lost 6 bases and J 6 bases, leaving 18 bases between the germline ends. This CDR3 has 15 amino acids. Notes on this clone: Its antigen is not identified.

The study's findings and limits: Ileal or blood samples showed some GvH clones first, and such clones were also found in recipient marrow.

The source was ileum tissue, collected 9 days after transplant. The chain is built from TRBV6-1 and TRBJ2-1; D possibly matches TRBD1 or TRBD2 (6 bases each). This clonotype originated in a human patient who received an intestinal transplant, so some T cells may come from the graft donor. CDR3 residues: CASRGQGSGLNEQFF. The DNA for the CDR3 is TGTGCCAGCAGAGGGCAGGGGTCGGGACTCAATGAGCAGTTCTTC.